This T cell receptor delta chain was identified during a study of Vδ1+ human thymocytes. Study-wide results and limits: Thymic TRG and TRD repertoires appeared highly polyclonal, with Gaussian CDR3 length distributions.

For this clone: No antigen is known for it.

Thymocytes were sorted as CD3+ TCRVdelta1+ TCRVdelta2- after alphabeta T cell depletion. RNA was extracted from the cells and then reverse transcribed. Pooled V-gene forward primers with one constant-region reverse primer generated the CDR3 amplicons by multiplex PCR. TCRdb redid the clone calls on the multiplex PCR reads with CATT. The sample lists about 55,000 delta-chain clones, around 15% occurring once. This CDR3 has 20 amino acids. Looked up from germline, CDR1 is TSWWSYY and CDR2 is QGS. The V gene end was trimmed by 1 base and the J gene end by 1 base; junction bases not matched to a gene: 12.

The genes are TRDV1 and TRDJ1; TRDD3 matches at 13 bases. Sequencing used Vdelta1+ gamma-delta thymocytes from the thymus. This sample's subset: FACS-sorted CD3+ TCRalphabeta- TCRVdelta1+ TCRVdelta2- thymocytes. This sequence was found in a boy younger than two who had congenital heart surgery. The CDR3 loop is CALGERGVLGDTLSTDKLIF. The CDR3 DNA reads as TGTGCTCTTGGGGAACGGGGTGTACTGGGGGATACGCTGTCCACCGATAAACTCATCTTT.